The present T cell receptor (beta chain) was sequenced within a study of T cell responses to AZD1222 COVID-19 vaccine. Overall study results and limits: Females outnumbered males among donors, who were mostly white British; clonal diversity was possibly underestimated. Spike-specific TCR breadth and depth went up after people got two AZD1222 doses. Repertoires were obtained only post-peak T cell response.

Sequencing was performed with immunoSEQ multiplex PCR; in TCRdb, only in-frame clones are kept and a portion is missing. The data hold around 160,000 clones, with roughly nine tenths observed a single time. As to this clone: No antigen is known for it.

The CDR3 has 16 residues. The V and J ends lost 6 bases and 0 bases, in that order; junction bases with no gene match: 7. Looked up from germline, CDR1 is SEHNR and CDR2 is FQNEAQ (reference sequence). Sample: peripheral blood, taken on day 0 of AZD1222 vaccination. The source of this sequence is an adult in good health. The V call is TRBV7-9, the J call TRBJ1-3; 8 bases are a match to TRBD1. The CDR3 nucleotides are TGTGCCAGCAGTTACATGGACAGGGCCTCTGGAAACACCATATATTTT. Translated: CASSYMDRASGNTIYF.